This T cell receptor (beta chain) was captured by sequencing in a study of CD8+CD57+ T cells in acquired aplastic anemia. The study, taken as a whole, reports: Common to patients and controls were roughly 30 CD8+ CDR3 sequences. Patients showed no significant difference from controls in CD8+ Simpson's diversity.

A remark on this clonotype: Antigen specificity is unknown. A read error may produce the germline difference seen at one junction end.

Profiling of TCR beta VDJ combinations and CDR3 sequences used genomic DNA as template. TCRdb ran MiXCR on the reads and lists one entry per CDR3 protein. The sample has about 110,000 distinct CDR3 sequences; around half are singletons. Germline V gene data show CDR1 as WSHSY and CDR2 as SAAADI. The CDR3 is 14 amino acids. This TCR came from a human donor in good health, serving as a control. Sequenced material: sorted CD4+, CD8+, or CD8+CD57+ T cells (not recorded which) from PBMCs. The J gene is TRBJ2-7, the V gene TRBV10-2; TRBD1 matches at 7 bases. DNA for the CDR3: TGTGCCAGCTCACCCGGCGGACAGGACTACGAGCAGTACTTC. This encodes CASSPGGQDYEQYF.